The T cell receptor (beta chain) under discussion was sequenced for a study of cytomegalovirus exposure and HLA in healthy donors. With regard to this clone: The antigen remains unidentified.

Study conclusions and caveats: It was approximately 170 TCR beta chains that were listed as cytomegalovirus-associated. CMV antigen specificity of a few CMV-associated chains was confirmed in vitro.

Amplification used 60 Vbeta primers and 13 Jbeta primers. Assay used: immunoSEQ multiplex PCR; TCRdb lists only in-frame clones, some missing. The profile shows 150,000 or so clones, roughly 84% of them singletons. The V and J ends lost 4 bases and 5 bases respectively, with 23 bases between them. The germline CDR1 and CDR2 sequences are SGHTA and FQGNSA. The CDR3 covers 17 residues. The specimen sequenced was PBMCs. The J gene is TRBJ2-5, the V gene TRBV7-2; no definite D call. This clonotype was obtained from a man younger than 30 in good health and CMV-seropositive. The DNA for the CDR3 is TGTGCCAGCAGCTCCGCTAAGAGTTACTACGGTCGGGAGACCCAGTACTTC. Translated, it gives CASSSAKSYYGRETQYF.